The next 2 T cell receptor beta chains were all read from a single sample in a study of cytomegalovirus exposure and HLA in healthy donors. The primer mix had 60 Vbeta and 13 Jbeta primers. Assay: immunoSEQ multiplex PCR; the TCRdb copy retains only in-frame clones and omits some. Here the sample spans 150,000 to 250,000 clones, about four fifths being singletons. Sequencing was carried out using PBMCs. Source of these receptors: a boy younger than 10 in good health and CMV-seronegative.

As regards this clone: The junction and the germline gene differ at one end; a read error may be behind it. The CDR3 loop is CASSHQGQNGKLFF. CDR3 sequence (DNA): TGCGCCAGCAGCCACCAGGGTCAAAATGGAAAACTGTTTTTT. V and J are TRBV4-3 and TRBJ1-4; D possibly corresponds to TRBD1 (5 bases). CDR3 length: 14 residues. Germline CDR1 LGHNA, CDR2 YSLEER.

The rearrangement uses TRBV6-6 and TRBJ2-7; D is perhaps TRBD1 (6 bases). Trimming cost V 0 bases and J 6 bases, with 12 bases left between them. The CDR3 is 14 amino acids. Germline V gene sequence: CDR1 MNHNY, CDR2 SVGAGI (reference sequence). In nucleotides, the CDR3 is TGTGCCAGCAGTTACTCGGGGGCCGACTTCGAGCAGTACTTC. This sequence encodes CASSYSGADFEQYF.